The text below deals with one TCR beta chain. Its specificity is unknown. This record belongs to a study of cytomegalovirus exposure and HLA in healthy donors. Study background: Among over 300 genotyped donors, about 80% fell in the Caucasian-associated ancestry cluster.

Germline CDR1 is GTSNPN and CDR2 is SVGIG (reference sequence). The CDR3 extends over 17 amino acids. Trimming took 5 bases from V and 0 from J, leaving 22 bases between them. Study-wide results and caveats: The majority of CMV-associated TCR beta chains were reported as apparently HLA-restricted in a later analysis. One later analysis reportedly identified an Asian-associated ancestry cluster that showed fewer N-insertions than the approximately 600-donor mean. V- and J-gene trimming in TCR beta was tied to a missense DCLRE1C variant by an analysis performed later.

13 Jbeta primers and 60 Vbeta primers were used for the PCR. Clones were read by immunoSEQ multiplex PCR, and TCRdb kept only the in-frame ones, dropping some. The sample shows about 160,000 clones, approximately 79% of them seen only once. The chain is built from TRBV30 and TRBJ1-2; D unclear. The material sequenced was PBMCs. This TCR was recovered from a man aged 40-55 years in good health and CMV-seropositive. CDR3: CAWDTIGLGLSNYGYTF. The CDR3 nucleotides read TGTGCCTGGGATACGATTGGACTTGGGTTGTCTAACTATGGCTACACCTTC.